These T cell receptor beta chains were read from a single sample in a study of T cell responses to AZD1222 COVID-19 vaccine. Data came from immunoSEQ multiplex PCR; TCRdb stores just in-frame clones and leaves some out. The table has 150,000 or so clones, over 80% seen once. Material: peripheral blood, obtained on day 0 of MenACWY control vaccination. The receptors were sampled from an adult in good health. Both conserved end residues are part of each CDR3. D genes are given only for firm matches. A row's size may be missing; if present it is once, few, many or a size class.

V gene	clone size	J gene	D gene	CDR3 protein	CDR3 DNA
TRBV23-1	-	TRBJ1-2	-	CATDRDIYGYTF	TGCGCCACCGACCGGGACATCTATGGCTACACCTTC
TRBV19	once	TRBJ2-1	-	CASSIKLLPYNEQFF	TGTGCCAGTAGTATCAAGCTATTGCCCTACAATGAGCAGTTCTTC
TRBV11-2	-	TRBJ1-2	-	CASSALTGPTNYGYTF	TGTGCCAGCAGCGCCCTTACAGGGCCCACCAACTATGGCTACACCTTC
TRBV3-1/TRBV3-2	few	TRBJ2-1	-	CASSQGLSYNEQFF	TGTGCCAGCAGCCAAGGGTTATCCTACAATGAGCAGTTCTTC
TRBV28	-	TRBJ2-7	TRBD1	CASSFQDRVYEQYF	TGTGCCAGCAGTTTCCAGGACAGGGTCTACGAGCAGTACTTC
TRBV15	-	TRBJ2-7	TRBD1	CATSRDRDQGAYEQYF	TGTGCCACCAGCAGAGATCGGGATCAGGGGGCCTACGAGCAGTACTTC
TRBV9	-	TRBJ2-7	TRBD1	CASSVSRGWGEQYF	TGTGCCAGCAGCGTATCCAGGGGGTGGGGCGAGCAGTACTTC
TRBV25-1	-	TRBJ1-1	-	CASSEGRANEEAFF	TGTGCCAGCAGTGAAGGGAGGGCCAATGAGGAAGCTTTCTTT
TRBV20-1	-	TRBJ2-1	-	CSASRGNNEQFF	TGCAGTGCTAGTAGGGGAAACAATGAGCAGTTCTTC
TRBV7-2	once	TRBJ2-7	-	CASSLVVSLEQYF	TGTGCCAGCAGCTTAGTGGTCTCCTTGGAGCAGTACTTC
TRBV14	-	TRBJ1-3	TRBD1	CASSPAGGHTIYF	TGTGCCAGCAGCCCCGCAGGGGGACACACCATATATTTT
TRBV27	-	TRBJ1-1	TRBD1	CASSTGQGEAFF	TGTGCCAGCAGTACAGGACAGGGTGAAGCTTTCTTT
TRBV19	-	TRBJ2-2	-	CASTKLTGELFF	TGTGCCAGTACCAAGCTCACCGGGGAGCTGTTTTTT
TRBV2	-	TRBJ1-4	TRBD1	CASRPGQGATNEKLFF	TGTGCCAGCAGGCCGGGACAGGGGGCAACTAATGAAAAACTGTTTTTT
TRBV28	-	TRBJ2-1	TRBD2	CASRLAPESYNEQFF	TGTGCCAGCAGACTAGCGCCCGAATCCTACAATGAGCAGTTCTTC
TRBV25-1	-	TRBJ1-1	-	CASILNTEAFF	TGTGCCAGCATTTTGAACACTGAAGCTTTCTTT
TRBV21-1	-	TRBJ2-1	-	CASSMRGYNEQFF	TGTGCCAGCAGCATGAGAGGCTACAATGAGCAGTTCTTC
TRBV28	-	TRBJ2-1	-	CASSWAPGPSYNEQFF	TGTGCCAGCAGTTGGGCCCCGGGACCCTCCTACAATGAGCAGTTCTTC
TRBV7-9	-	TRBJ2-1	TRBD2	CASSSAGGNSEQFF	TGTGCCAGCAGCTCAGCGGGAGGGAATAGTGAGCAGTTCTTC
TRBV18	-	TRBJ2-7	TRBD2	CASSPRLADTYEQYF	TGTGCCAGCTCACCGCGACTAGCGGACACCTACGAGCAGTACTTC
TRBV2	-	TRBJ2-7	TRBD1	CASSPGTGLIVEYF	TGTGCCAGCAGCCCCGGGACAGGTCTTATCGTAGAGTACTTC
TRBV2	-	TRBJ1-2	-	CASSEKGQGNYYGYTF	TGTGCCAGCAGTGAGAAGGGGCAGGGGAATTACTATGGCTACACCTTC
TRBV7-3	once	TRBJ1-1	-	CASSSQGNTEAFF	TGTGCCAGCAGCTCACAGGGGAACACTGAAGCTTTCTTT
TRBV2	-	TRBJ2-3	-	CASSPGGPTDTQYF	TGTGCCAGCAGCCCTGGGGGGCCCACAGATACGCAGTATTTT
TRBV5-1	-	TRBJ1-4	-	CASSLEPGVEKLFF	TGCGCCAGCAGCTTGGAGCCAGGGGTTGAAAAACTGTTTTTT
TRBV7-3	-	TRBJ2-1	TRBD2	CASSLIFGLAGINEQFF	TGTGCCAGCAGCTTAATTTTTGGACTAGCGGGAATTAATGAGCAGTTCTTC
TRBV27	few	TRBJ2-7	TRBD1	CASSIHRGTYEQYF	TGTGCCAGCAGTATACACAGGGGGACCTACGAGCAGTACTTC
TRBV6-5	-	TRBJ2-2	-	CASRKDGGPGELFF	TGTGCCAGCAGAAAGGATGGGGGGCCCGGGGAGCTGTTTTTT
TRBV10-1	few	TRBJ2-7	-	CASSESGRNEQYF	TGCGCCAGCAGTGAGTCAGGACGGAACGAGCAGTACTTC
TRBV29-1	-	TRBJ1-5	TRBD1	CSVATGTGDQPQHF	TGCAGCGTAGCAACCGGGACAGGGGATCAGCCCCAGCATTTT
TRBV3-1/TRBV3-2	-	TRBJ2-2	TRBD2	CASSRPGRLAGPANTGELFF	TGTGCCAGCAGCCGCCCTGGTAGGCTAGCGGGCCCCGCGAACACCGGGGAGCTGTTTTTT
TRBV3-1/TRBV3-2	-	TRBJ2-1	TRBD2	CASSQGTRIDEQFF	TGTGCCAGCAGCCAGGGGACTAGGATCGATGAGCAGTTCTTC
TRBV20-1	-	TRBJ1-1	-	CSARVRTEAFF	TGCAGTGCTAGAGTGCGGACTGAAGCTTTCTTT
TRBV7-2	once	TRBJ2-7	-	CASSPGASAYEQYF	TGTGCCAGCAGCCCAGGGGCGTCTGCCTACGAGCAGTACTTC
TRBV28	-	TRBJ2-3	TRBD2	CASSLLPGLAGRGTDTQYF	TGTGCCAGCAGTCTCCTCCCGGGACTAGCGGGCCGGGGCACAGATACGCAGTATTTT
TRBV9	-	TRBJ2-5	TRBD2	CASSVEGAGGRETQYF	TGTGCCAGCAGCGTAGAGGGAGCGGGAGGTCGAGAGACCCAGTACTTC
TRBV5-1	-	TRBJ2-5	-	CASSFNGPRQETQYF	TGCGCCAGCAGCTTTAACGGACCTCGCCAAGAGACCCAGTACTTC
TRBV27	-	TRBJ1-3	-	CASSLSGGAGNTIYF	TGTGCCAGCAGTTTATCGGGGGGCGCGGGAAACACCATATATTTT
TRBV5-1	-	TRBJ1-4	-	CASSLEGWGLKVHEKLFF	TGCGCCAGCAGCTTGGAAGGGTGGGGCCTGAAGGTTCATGAAAAACTGTTTTTT